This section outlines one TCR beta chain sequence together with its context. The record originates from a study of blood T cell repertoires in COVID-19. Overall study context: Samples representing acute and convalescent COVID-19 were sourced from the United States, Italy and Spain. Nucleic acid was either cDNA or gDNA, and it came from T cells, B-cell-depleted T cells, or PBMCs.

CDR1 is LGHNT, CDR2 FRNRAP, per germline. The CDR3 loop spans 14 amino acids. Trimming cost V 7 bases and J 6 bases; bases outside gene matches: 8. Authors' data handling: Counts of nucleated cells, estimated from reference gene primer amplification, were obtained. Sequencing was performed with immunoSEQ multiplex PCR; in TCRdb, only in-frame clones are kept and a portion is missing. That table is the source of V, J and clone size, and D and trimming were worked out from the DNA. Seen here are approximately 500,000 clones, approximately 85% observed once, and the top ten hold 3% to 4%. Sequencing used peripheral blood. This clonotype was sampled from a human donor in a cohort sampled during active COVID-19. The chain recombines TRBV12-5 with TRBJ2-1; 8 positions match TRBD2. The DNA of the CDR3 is TGTGCTAGTGCTTTCGGGAGGGCAAGCAATGAGCAGTTCTTC. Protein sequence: CASAFGRASNEQFF.